A single sample gave rise to the 19 T cell receptor beta chains below, sequenced in a study of human T cells and chemical hapten exposure. TCRdb called the RACE reads again in MiXCR, with one record for every CDR3 protein. The sample includes 75,000 to 95,000 distinct CDR3 sequences, over 9.5% of them seen just once. Time point meaning: patch test 1, 2 weeks after DPC sensitization. Stated treatment: therapeutic diphenylcyclopropenone sensitization with weekly scalp DPC. The material was whole blood, obtained in connection with sensitization to the hapten diphenylcyclopropenone (DPC). These receptors were collected from a woman in her sixties or seventies with alopecia areata. Some clones in this sample may be carry-over from other donors' samples.

The chain couples TRBV28 to TRBJ2-2; tentative D call: TRBD1 (5 bases). CDR1 and CDR2 from the germline V gene are MDHEN and SYDVKM. V dropped 7 bases and J dropped 1 base, with 7 bases sitting between them. The CDR3 covers 13 residues. The CDR3 sequence is CASIQGNTGELFF. Written as DNA, the CDR3 is TGTGCCAGCATCCAGGGGAACACCGGGGAGCTGTTTTTT.

The V and J genes are TRBV5-6 and TRBJ2-1; D assignment may be TRBD1 or TRBD2 (5 bases each). V dropped 0 bases and J dropped 8 bases, with 12 bases sitting between them. The CDR3 consists of 14 residues. The germline gives CDR1 SGHDT, CDR2 YYEEEE. For the CDR3, the DNA is TGTGCCAGCAGCTTGGTATCGGGACGCGATGAGCAGTTCTTC. As protein: CASSLVSGRDEQFF.

The sample holds a few counts of this clonotype. The chain links TRBV11-2 to TRBJ2-3; 10 bases are shared with TRBD2. The CDR3 spans 17 residues. The germline V gene has CDR1 SGHAT and CDR2 FQNNGV. V shed 4 bases and J 3 bases; nucleotides not matched to a gene: 10. CDR3 in amino acids: CASSSSLAGDLTDTQYF. For the CDR3, the DNA is TGTGCCAGCAGCTCGTCCCTAGCGGGGGATTTGACAGATACGCAGTATTTT.

This clonotype appeared many times. The chain combines TRBV5-1 with TRBJ2-7, with 8 nucleotides matching TRBD1. J lost 6 bases, V lost 4 bases, and 9 bases had no gene match. Per germline, CDR1 SGHRS and CDR2 YFSETQ. The CDR3 loop spans 14 amino acids. CDR3 amino acids: CASSLGTGTSEQYF. The CDR3 DNA reads as TGCGCCAGCAGCCTCGGGACAGGTACATCCGAGCAGTACTTC.

The chain joins TRBV18 to TRBJ1-1; 7 positions agree with TRBD1. Germline trimming cut 4 bases from V and 5 bases from J; bases unmatched to any gene: 13. The CDR3 covers 16 residues. CDR1 and CDR2 (germline): KGHSH, LQKENI. This chain's CDR3 is CASSQARQGDWTEAFF. The CDR3 DNA sequence: TGTGCCAGCTCACAAGCCCGACAGGGCGATTGGACTGAAGCTTTCTTT.

This clonotype showed up many times. The chain uses TRBV5-1 and TRBJ2-1; 10 bases line up with TRBD2. Germline CDR1 SGHRS, CDR2 YFSETQ. V lost 0 bases to trimming and J lost 9 bases; unmatched junction nucleotides: 9. CDR3 size: 16 residues. CDR3 nucleotide sequence: TGCGCCAGCAGCTTGGCCCGACTAGCGGGTTTGGGTGAGCAGTTCTTC. The encoded protein is CASSLARLAGLGEQFF.

This clonotype was counted many times. V gene TRBV7-3 combines with J gene TRBJ1-1; D might be TRBD1 (6 bases). This CDR3 has 12 amino acids. Germline lookup yields CDR1 SGHTA and CDR2 FQGTGA. The V and J ends lost 5 bases and 3 bases respectively, with 7 bases between them. CDR3 sequence reads: CASSPGDTEAFF. In nucleotides, the CDR3 is TGTGCCAGCAGCCCAGGGGACACTGAAGCTTTCTTT.

The sample holds a few counts of this clonotype. The rearrangement links TRBV18 to TRBJ1-1; no reliable D call. Germline loops: CDR1 KGHSH, CDR2 LQKENI. This CDR3 has 14 residues. Trimming took 1 base from V and 0 from J, leaving 6 bases between them. CDR3 DNA sequence: TGTGCCAGCTCACCACAGAAATTGAACACTGAAGCTTTCTTT. This gives the protein CASSPQKLNTEAFF.

This clonotype was counted a few times. The chain recombines TRBV7-9 with TRBJ1-4; D not resolved. The CDR3 contains 15 residues. Trimming cost V 5 bases and J 1 base, with 11 bases left between them. The germline V gene has CDR1 SEHNR and CDR2 FQNEAQ (reference sequence). CDR3 loop: CASSQSEGTNEKLFF. CDR3 in DNA: TGTGCCAGCAGCCAATCAGAGGGAACTAATGAAAAACTGTTTTTT.

With regard to this clonotype: Germline and junction disagree at one end, which may indicate a read error. V usage is TRBV5-1 and J usage is TRBJ2-7; no clear D. The CDR3 is 12 residues long. The V gene's germline CDR1 is SGHRS and CDR2 YFSETQ. The CDR3 bases are TGCGCCAGCAGCTTGAACTCCCACGAGCAGTACTTC. It codes for CASSLNSHEQYF.

This clonotype has ten or more counts. This chain joins TRBV13 and TRBJ2-3; TRBD1 is a possible D gene (6 bases). The germline V and J ends were trimmed by 1 base and 4 bases, with 9 bases remaining between them. Germline assignment: CDR1 PRHDT and CDR2 FYEKMQ (reference sequence). CDR3 length: 14 residues. This CDR3 is CASSLVRGADTQYF. The CDR3 DNA reads as TGTGCCAGCAGCTTAGTCAGGGGTGCAGATACGCAGTATTTT.

In this sample, this clonotype turned up many times. The V gene is TRBV10-3, the J gene TRBJ2-2, with a tentative D call TRBD2 (5 bases). V shed 9 bases and J shed 1 base, with 12 bases lying between them. Germline V CDR1 and CDR2: ENHRY, SYGVKD. The CDR3 runs 14 residues. CDR3 sequence reads: CAISGSGNTGELFF. The CDR3 region has the DNA TGTGCCATATCGGGGAGCGGGAACACCGGGGAGCTGTTTTTT.

The CDR3 sequence is CASSQGASSPLHF. The CDR3 DNA is TGTGCCAGCAGCCAAGGGGCGTCTTCACCCCTCCACTTT. The chain is built from TRBV3-1 and TRBJ1-6; no clear D. The V gene's germline CDR1 is LGHDT and CDR2 YNNKEL (reference sequence). The CDR3 has 13 residues. V gave up 1 base and J gave up 9 bases, with 7 bases separating them.

V and J are TRBV4-2 and TRBJ1-2; the D gene is possibly TRBD1 (6 bases). This CDR3 is 16 amino acids long. Germline values: CDR1 LGHNA, CDR2 YNFKEQ. The V end lost 0 bases, the J end lost 2 bases, and 13 bases lay between the germline ends. CDR3 region: CASSQEPQGRNYGYTF. Written as DNA, the CDR3 is TGTGCCAGCAGCCAAGAACCCCAGGGGCGCAACTATGGCTACACCTTC.

In this sample, this clonotype turned up a few times. One end of the junction is discordant with germline, which a read error may explain. The rearrangement joins TRBV15 to TRBJ2-2; D remains ambiguous. Germline V CDR1 and CDR2: LNHNV, YYDKDF (reference sequence). CDR3 length equals 15 residues. The CDR3 sequence is CATSRDLGYTGELFF. CDR3 nucleotide sequence: TGTGCCACCAGCCGAGATCTAGGATACACCGGGGAGCTGTTTTTT.

This clonotype was detected many times. The chain has TRBV18 and TRBJ1-2; D unresolved. The germline gives CDR1 KGHSH, CDR2 LQKENI. This CDR3 has 13 residues. V lost 3 bases and J 7 bases, leaving 12 bases between the germline ends. The CDR3 nucleotides are TGTGCCAGCTCACCGGTAGAATTCGGTGGCTACACCTTC. The encoded protein is CASSPVEFGGYTF.

This clonotype was seen repeatedly, ten times or more. This chain joins TRBV27 and TRBJ1-2, with 7 nucleotides matching TRBD1. The CDR3 contains 15 residues. Germline-derived CDR1 and CDR2 are MNHEY and SMNVEV (reference sequence). The ends lost 2 bases at V and 1 base at J; junction bases unmatched: 4. CDR3 sequence (DNA): TGTGCCAGCAGTTTAGACAGGGACATTAACTATGGCTACACCTTC. Amino acid sequence: CASSLDRDINYGYTF.

This clonotype has a count of ten or more. The chain has TRBV11-2 and TRBJ2-5, with D possibly matching TRBD1 (6 bases). V lost 0 bases to trimming and J lost 7 bases, with 15 bases between them. The CDR3 is made up of 15 amino acids. The germline V gene encodes CDR1 SGHAT and CDR2 FQNNGV. CDR3 DNA sequence: TGTGCCAGCAGCTTAGATCCCTGGACAGTGCGGACCCAGTACTTC. Translation: CASSLDPWTVRTQYF.

This clonotype was seen only a few times. The chain couples TRBV19 to TRBJ1-5; maybe TRBD1 (6 bases). This CDR3 contains 14 residues. Germline CDR1 is LNHDA and CDR2 is SQIVND (reference sequence). Trimming left V 3 bases short and J 6 bases short, with 12 bases between. CDR3 protein: CASSIGQFSQPQHF. As DNA, the CDR3 is TGTGCCAGTAGTATTGGACAGTTTTCTCAGCCCCAGCATTTT.